These 2 T cell receptor beta chains came from one sample sequenced in a study of cytomegalovirus exposure and HLA in healthy donors. Researchers ran the PCR with 60 Vbeta and 13 Jbeta primers. Clones were read by immunoSEQ multiplex PCR, and TCRdb kept only the in-frame ones, dropping some. The sample holds roughly 200,000 clones, around 73% seen once. The sequenced material came from PBMCs. The source is a woman younger than 45 in good health and CMV-seropositive.

The count of this clone is one. J is TRBJ2-7 and V is TRBV7-2; TRBD1 might be the D (5 bases). This CDR3 region has 14 residues. Looked up from germline, CDR1 is SGHTA and CDR2 is FQGNSA. The V and J ends lost 1 base and 4 bases respectively, with 11 bases between them. The CDR3 DNA follows: TGTGCCAGCAGCTTAGGGGGCCCGAGGTACGAGCAGTACTTC. It codes for CASSLGGPRYEQYF.

In this sample, this clone turned up once. The chain links TRBV6-6 to TRBJ1-1; 10 bases align to TRBD1. V trimming: 0 bases; J trimming: 8 bases; junction bases outside the gene matches: 0. This CDR3 has 13 amino acids. Germline V CDR1 and CDR2: MNHNY, SVGAGI (reference sequence). The CDR3: CASSYSGQGEAFF. The CDR3 DNA reads as TGTGCCAGCAGTTACTCGGGACAGGGGGAAGCTTTCTTT.